The 25 T cell receptor beta chains presented below share a single source sample, sequenced in a study of cytomegalovirus exposure and HLA in healthy donors. The PCR ran on 60 Vbeta and 13 Jbeta primers. Method: immunoSEQ multiplex PCR; TCRdb's copy keeps in-frame clones and lacks some. The sample has around 170,000 clones, over 65% seen once; the top ten hold around 2.2%. Sequenced: PBMCs. These receptors were obtained from a man in his fifties or sixties in good health and CMV-seronegative.

This clone was observed once. The V call is TRBV4-2, the J call TRBJ1-6; TRBD1 might be the D (5 bases). The V gene lost 4 bases and the J gene lost 11 bases, with 18 bases spanning the gap. CDR1 and CDR2 (germline): LGHNA, YNFKEQ. This CDR3 is 15 amino acids long. CDR3 in amino acids: CASSPDRQLWTPLHF. In DNA, the CDR3 is TGTGCCAGCAGCCCAGACCGACAGCTTTGGACACCCCTCCACTTT.

V gene TRBV5-1 combines with J gene TRBJ1-3; weak D call: TRBD1 (6 bases). Germline V gives CDR1 SGHRS, CDR2 YFSETQ. Trimming took 3 bases from V and 4 from J, leaving 11 bases between them. CDR3 size: 14 residues. Written as DNA, the CDR3 is TGCGCCAGCAGCTCTTCGACAGGAGGAAACACCATATATTTT. This translates into CASSSSTGGNTIYF.

The CDR3 coding sequence is TGCGCCAGCAGCGTCTCAACTAGAAACAATGAGCAGTTCTTC. It codes for CASSVSTRNNEQFF. J is TRBJ2-1 and V is TRBV5-1; tentatively, D is TRBD2 (5 bases). The CDR3 is made up of 14 amino acids. CDR1 and CDR2 from the germline V gene are SGHRS and YFSETQ. V lost 4 bases and J lost 5, with 13 bases in between.

This clone was picked up one time. The chain recombines TRBV7-9 with TRBJ1-2; D call uncertain. In germline, CDR1 is SEHNR, CDR2 FQNEAQ (reference sequence). CDR3 length: 13 amino acids. V lost 1 base to trimming and J lost 6 bases, with 9 bases between them. The CDR3 region is CASSLDSFDGYTF. The CDR3 DNA reads TGTGCCAGCAGCTTAGACTCTTTCGATGGCTACACCTTC. Full variable domain (outside the CDR3, taken from reference TRBV7-9 and TRBJ1-2): DTGVSQNPRHKITKRGQNVTFRCDPISEHNRLYWYRQTLGQGPEFLTYFQNEAQLEKSRLLSDRFSAERPKGSFSTLEIQRTEQGDSAMYLCASSLDSFDGYTFGSGTRLTVV.

J is TRBJ2-5 and V is TRBV5-1; weak D call: TRBD1 (6 bases). Per the germline V gene, CDR1 is SGHRS and CDR2 is YFSETQ. The CDR3 consists of 14 residues. The ends were cut back, 4 bases at V and 5 bases at J, with 15 bases in the middle. The CDR3 nucleotides are TGCGCCAGCAGCATTGCAACAGGGAGTGAGACCCAGTACTTC. It is translated as CASSIATGSETQYF.

This clone was observed a single time. V usage is TRBV5-1 and J usage is TRBJ1-1; perhaps TRBD1 as D (5 bases). Germline CDR1 is SGHRS and CDR2 is YFSETQ. The CDR3 length is 15 residues. The germline V and J ends were trimmed by 0 bases and 1 base, with 10 bases remaining between them. The DNA for the CDR3 is TGCGCCAGCAGCTTGGTGGGGGGGTCGAACACTGAAGCTTTCTTT. The encoded protein is CASSLVGGSNTEAFF.

The J gene is TRBJ1-1, the V gene TRBV30; 7 nucleotides agree with TRBD1. CDR1 and CDR2 from the germline V gene are GTSNPN and SVGIG (reference sequence). J lost 4 bases, V lost 5 bases, and 10 bases had no gene match. CDR3 length equals 14 residues. CDR3 region: CAWGPDRVSTEAFF. The CDR3 DNA is TGTGCCTGGGGTCCCGACAGGGTGTCCACTGAAGCTTTCTTT.

V usage is TRBV18 and J usage is TRBJ1-4, with 7 positions matching TRBD1. Germline V gene lookup returns CDR1 KGHSH and CDR2 LQKENI. V shed 1 base and J 6 bases; nucleotides not matched to a gene: 5. The CDR3 contains 15 residues. CDR3 in DNA: TGTGCCAGCTCACCACAGGGGGCCACCTATGAAAAACTGTTTTTT. Encoded protein: CASSPQGATYEKLFF.

J is TRBJ2-3 and V is TRBV2; D perhaps matches TRBD2 (5 bases). This CDR3 has 14 residues. Trimming removed 8 bases from V and 0 bases from J, with 12 bases in between. In germline, CDR1 is SNHLY, CDR2 FYNNEI. The CDR3 sequence: CASGEGLSTDTQYF. As DNA, the CDR3 is TGTGCCAGCGGAGAGGGTCTTAGCACAGATACGCAGTATTTT. Supplemented by reference TRBV2 and TRBJ2-3, the full variable domain reads EPEVTQTPSHQVTQMGQEVILRCVPISNHLYFYWYRQILGQKVEFLVSFYNNEISEKSEIFDDQFSVERPDGSNFTLKIRSTKLEDSAMYFCASGEGLSTDTQYFGPGTRLTVL.

The rearrangement links TRBV28 to TRBJ1-4; D gene unclear. The CDR3 loop spans 12 amino acids. Per the germline V gene, CDR1 is MDHEN and CDR2 is SYDVKM. Trimming shortened V by 3 bases and J by 6 bases, and 5 bases separated the two germline ends. DNA of the CDR3: TGTGCCAGCAGTTTGTCCGATGAAAAACTGTTTTTT. Amino acids: CASSLSDEKLFF.

The V call is TRBV5-1, the J call TRBJ2-5; 13 positions match TRBD2. The trim removed 2 bases at V and 5 bases at J, leaving 6 bases unmatched. This CDR3 has 16 residues. CDR1 is SGHRS and CDR2 is YFSETQ in the germline V gene. CDR3: CASSFLTSGGAETQYF. CDR3 DNA: TGCGCCAGCAGCTTTTTAACTAGCGGGGGGGCCGAGACCCAGTACTTC.

V is TRBV19 and J is TRBJ1-1, with no clear D. Germline V gene data show CDR1 as LNHDA and CDR2 as SQIVND (reference sequence). The CDR3 length is 15 residues. With 3 bases removed from V and 2 bases from J, the gap between germline ends came to 13 bases. CDR3 sequence (DNA): TGTGCCAGTAGTATCGGTACACAGACCAACACTGAAGCTTTCTTT. Protein product: CASSIGTQTNTEAFF.

This clone occurred once. The J gene is TRBJ2-1, the V gene TRBV6-5, with TRBD2 matching 12 bases. The CDR3 consists of 16 residues. Germline CDR1 is MNHEY and CDR2 is SVGAGI. The J segment lost 5 bases and the V segment lost 4 bases, leaving 6 bases of the junction unmatched. The CDR3 sequence: CASSSPRTSGNNEQFF. CDR3 bases: TGTGCCAGCAGTTCCCCTAGGACTAGCGGGAACAATGAGCAGTTCTTC.

This clone has only one observation. J is TRBJ1-5 and V is TRBV2; D perhaps matches TRBD1 (5 bases). The germline V gene encodes CDR1 SNHLY and CDR2 FYNNEI. This CDR3 contains 16 residues. The V and J ends lost 4 bases and 2 bases respectively, with 15 bases between them. Here the CDR3 DNA reads TGTGCCAGCAGTGTATCAGGGTTCGTGGGCAATCAGCCCCAGCATTTT. Translating gives CASSVSGFVGNQPQHF.

The chain joins TRBV5-1 to TRBJ2-1, with unresolved D. Germline CDR1 SGHRS, CDR2 YFSETQ. The CDR3 extends over 11 amino acids. Trimming shortened V by 1 base and J by 8 bases, and 4 bases separated the two germline ends. The CDR3 nucleotides are TGCGCCAGCAGCTTGCGGTATGAGCAGTTCTTC. Translation gives CASSLRYEQFF. Combining the CDR3 with reference TRBV5-1 and TRBJ2-1 gives the whole variable domain KAGVTQTPRYLIKTRGQQVTLSCSPISGHRSVSWYQQTPGQGLQFLFEYFSETQRNKGNFPGRFSGRQFSNSRSEMNVSTLELGDSALYLCASSLRYEQFFGPGTRLTVL.

This clone was seen once. This chain uses TRBV5-1 with TRBJ2-1; possible D gene TRBD2, 6 bases. Germline loops: CDR1 SGHRS, CDR2 YFSETQ. Trimming took off 0 bases at V and 6 bases at J, with 13 bases between the two ends. This CDR3 is built from 15 residues. CDR3 nucleotides: TGCGCCAGCAGCTTGGCTCCACTAGCTGCCAATGAGCAGTTCTTC. Protein product: CASSLAPLAANEQFF.

The chain combines TRBV29-1 with TRBJ2-1, with 12 bases lining up with TRBD2. V was clipped by 7 bases and J by 7 bases; unmatched bases: 2. The CDR3 extends over 12 amino acids. The germline V gene encodes CDR1 SQVTM and CDR2 ANQGSEA. This chain's CDR3 is CSAGTSGNEQFF. Written as DNA, the CDR3 is TGCAGCGCCGGGACTAGCGGGAATGAGCAGTTCTTC.

The chain links TRBV7-2 to TRBJ2-7; TRBD2 matches 14 bases. J gave up 8 bases and V 3 bases, and 6 bases lay outside the gene matches. Germline loops: CDR1 SGHTA, CDR2 FQGNSA. The CDR3 runs 15 residues. The CDR3 DNA follows: TGTGCCAGCAGCTTTGCGGGACTAGCGGGAGAACAGCAGTACTTC. Protein: CASSFAGLAGEQQYF.

The chain joins TRBV2 to TRBJ1-1; D might be TRBD1 (5 bases). Trimming left V 6 bases short and J 0 bases short, with 8 bases between. The CDR3 runs 13 residues. Germline V gives CDR1 SNHLY, CDR2 FYNNEI. CDR3 loop: CASRDTLNTEAFF. DNA of the CDR3: TGTGCCAGCAGGGACACCTTGAACACTGAAGCTTTCTTT.

The V call is TRBV11-2, the J call TRBJ1-4; possible D gene TRBD1, 5 bases. Germline CDR1 and CDR2: SGHAT and FQNNGV. V lost 5 bases and J lost 3, with 16 bases in between. The CDR3 runs to 16 residues. The CDR3 protein is CASSPLRVVANEKLFF. CDR3 nucleotides: TGTGCCAGCAGCCCGCTCAGGGTGGTAGCTAATGAAAAACTGTTTTTT.

The rearrangement joins TRBV2 to TRBJ2-2; TRBD1 might be the D (6 bases). This CDR3 has 15 amino acids. Germline V gene sequence: CDR1 SNHLY, CDR2 FYNNEI. Trimming left V 6 bases short and J 5 bases short, with 16 bases between. CDR3 protein: CASRVRQARTGELFF. CDR3 DNA sequence: TGTGCCAGCAGGGTGAGACAGGCCAGGACCGGGGAGCTGTTTTTT.

V usage is TRBV11-3 and J usage is TRBJ2-2; 9 bases align to TRBD1. The J segment lost 1 base and the V segment lost 5 bases, leaving 2 bases of the junction unmatched. The CDR3 consists of 15 residues. In germline, CDR1 is SGHNT, CDR2 YENEEA. The CDR3 DNA reads as TGTGCCAGCAGCCCGGGACAGGGGAACACCGGGGAGCTGTTTTTT. Protein: CASSPGQGNTGELFF.

This chain connects TRBV5-4 to TRBJ1-6; D possibly corresponds to TRBD1 (6 bases). Looked up from germline, CDR1 is SGHNT and CDR2 is YYREEE (reference sequence). This CDR3 spans 15 amino acids. Deletions cut 1 base from V and 9 bases from J, with 14 bases between. DNA for the CDR3: TGTGCCAGCAGCTTGTCACAGGGCGGTAGTTCACCCCTCCACTTT. Translation gives CASSLSQGGSSPLHF.

The chain combines TRBV4-1 with TRBJ2-5; D uncertain. The V gene lost 2 bases and the J gene lost 2 bases, with 6 bases spanning the gap. Germline V gene data show CDR1 as MGHRA and CDR2 as YSYEKL. The CDR3 contains 13 residues. The CDR3 loop is CASSQSPQETQYF. The CDR3 nucleotides are TGCGCCAGCAGCCAATCCCCTCAAGAGACCCAGTACTTC.

CDR3 sequence: CASGRGPGTEAFF. Written as DNA, the CDR3 is TGCGCCAGCGGCCGGGGGCCGGGCACTGAAGCTTTCTTT. This chain uses TRBV4-1 with TRBJ1-1; a weak D match, TRBD1 (6 bases). Trimming pared 8 bases from V and 4 bases from J, leaving 14 bases between. The CDR3 is 13 amino acids. CDR1 is MGHRA and CDR2 is YSYEKL in the germline V gene.